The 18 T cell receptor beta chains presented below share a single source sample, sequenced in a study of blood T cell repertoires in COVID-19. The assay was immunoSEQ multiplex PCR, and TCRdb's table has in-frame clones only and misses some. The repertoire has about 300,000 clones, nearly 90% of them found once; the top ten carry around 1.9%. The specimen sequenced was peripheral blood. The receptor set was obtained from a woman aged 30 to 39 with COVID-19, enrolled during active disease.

This CDR3 reads CASSLSPGAVGYTF. As DNA, the CDR3 is TGTGCCAGCAGCTTGTCCCCAGGGGCGGTTGGCTACACCTTC. This rearrangement joins TRBV5-4 to TRBJ1-2; tentatively, D is TRBD1 (6 bases). Deletions cut 1 base from V and 7 bases from J, with 14 bases between. Germline assignment: CDR1 SGHNT and CDR2 YYREEE (reference sequence). The CDR3 totals 14 residues.

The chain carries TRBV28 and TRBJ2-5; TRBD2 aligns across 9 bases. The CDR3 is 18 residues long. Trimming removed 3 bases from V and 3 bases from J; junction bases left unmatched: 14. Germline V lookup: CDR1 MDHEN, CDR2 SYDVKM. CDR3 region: CASSLAPGVAGGEETQYF. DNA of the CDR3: TGTGCCAGCAGTTTGGCCCCAGGGGTGGCGGGGGGGGAAGAGACCCAGTACTTC.

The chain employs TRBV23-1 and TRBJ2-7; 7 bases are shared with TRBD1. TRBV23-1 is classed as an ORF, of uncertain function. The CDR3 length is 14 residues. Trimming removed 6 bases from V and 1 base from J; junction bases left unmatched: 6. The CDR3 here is CASRNRGISYEQYV. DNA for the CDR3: TGCGCCAGCAGGAACAGGGGAATTTCCTACGAGCAGTACGTC.

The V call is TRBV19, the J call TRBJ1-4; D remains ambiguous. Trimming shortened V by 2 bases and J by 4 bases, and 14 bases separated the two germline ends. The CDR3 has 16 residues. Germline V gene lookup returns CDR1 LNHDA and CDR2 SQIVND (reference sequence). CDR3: CASSIWREPRNEKLFF. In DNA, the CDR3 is TGTGCCAGTAGTATATGGAGGGAACCACGTAATGAAAAACTGTTTTTT.

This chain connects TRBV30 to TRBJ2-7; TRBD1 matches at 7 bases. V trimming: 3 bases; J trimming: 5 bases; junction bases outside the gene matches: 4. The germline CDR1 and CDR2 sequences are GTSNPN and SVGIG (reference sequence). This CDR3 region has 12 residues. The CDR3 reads CAWSFDRDEQYF. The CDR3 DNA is TGTGCCTGGAGCTTTGACAGGGACGAGCAGTACTTC.

The CDR3 DNA sequence: TGTGCCAGCAGTCCAGCGGGGGGAAGCAATCAGCCCCAGCATTTT. It is translated as CASSPAGGSNQPQHF. The chain uses TRBV28 and TRBJ1-5; possibly TRBD1 for D (5 bases). Germline CDR1 and CDR2: MDHEN and SYDVKM. Trimming took 5 bases from V and 1 from J, leaving 12 bases between them. This CDR3 is 15 amino acids long.

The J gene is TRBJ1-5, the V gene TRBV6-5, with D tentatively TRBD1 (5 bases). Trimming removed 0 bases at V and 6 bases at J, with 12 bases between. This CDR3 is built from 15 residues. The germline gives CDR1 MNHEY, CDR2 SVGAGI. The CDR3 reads CASSYSSGSGQPQHF. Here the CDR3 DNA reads TGTGCCAGCAGTTACTCGTCAGGGTCAGGTCAGCCCCAGCATTTT.

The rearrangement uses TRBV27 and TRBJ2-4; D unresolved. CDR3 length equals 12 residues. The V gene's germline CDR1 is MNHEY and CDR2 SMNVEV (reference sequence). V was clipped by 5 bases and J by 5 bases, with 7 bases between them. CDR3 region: CASSPRENIQYF. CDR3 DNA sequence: TGTGCCAGCAGTCCACGGGAAAACATTCAGTACTTC.

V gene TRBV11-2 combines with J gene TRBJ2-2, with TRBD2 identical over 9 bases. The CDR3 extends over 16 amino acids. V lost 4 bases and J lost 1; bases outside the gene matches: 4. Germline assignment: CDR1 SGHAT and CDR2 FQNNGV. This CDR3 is CASSSRTSVNTGELFF. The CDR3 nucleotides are TGTGCCAGCAGCTCCAGGACTAGCGTGAACACCGGGGAGCTGTTTTTT.

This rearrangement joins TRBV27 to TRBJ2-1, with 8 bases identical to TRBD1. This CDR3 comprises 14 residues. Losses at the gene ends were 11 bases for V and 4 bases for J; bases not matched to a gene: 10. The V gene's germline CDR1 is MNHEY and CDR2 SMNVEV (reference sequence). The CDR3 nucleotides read TGTGCCGCAGCCCGGGACAGGCAGTACAATGAGCAGTTCTTC. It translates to CAAARDRQYNEQFF.

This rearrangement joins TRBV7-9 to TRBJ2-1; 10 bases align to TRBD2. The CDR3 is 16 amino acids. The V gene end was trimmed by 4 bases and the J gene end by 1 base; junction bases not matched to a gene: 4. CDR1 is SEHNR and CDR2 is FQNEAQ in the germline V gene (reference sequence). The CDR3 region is CASSSLAGGSYNEQFF. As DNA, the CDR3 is TGTGCCAGCAGCTCCTTAGCGGGGGGATCCTACAATGAGCAGTTCTTC.

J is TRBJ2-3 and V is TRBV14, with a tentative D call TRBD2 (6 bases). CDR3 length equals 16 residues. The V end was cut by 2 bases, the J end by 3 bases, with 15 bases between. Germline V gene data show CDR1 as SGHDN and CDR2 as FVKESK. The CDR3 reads CASSQMRRGPTDTQYF. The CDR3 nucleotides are TGTGCCAGCAGCCAAATGAGGCGGGGACCGACAGATACGCAGTATTTT. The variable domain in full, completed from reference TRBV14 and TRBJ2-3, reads EAGVTQFPSHSVIEKGQTVTLRCDPISGHDNLYWYRRVMGKEIKFLLHFVKESKQDESGMPNNRFLAERTGGTYSTLKVQPAELEDSGVYFCASSQMRRGPTDTQYFGPGTRLTVL.

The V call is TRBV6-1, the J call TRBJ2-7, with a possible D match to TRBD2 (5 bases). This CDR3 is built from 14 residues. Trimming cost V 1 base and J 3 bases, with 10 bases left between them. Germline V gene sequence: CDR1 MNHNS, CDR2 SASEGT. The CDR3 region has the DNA TGTGCCAGCAGTGAAGGCGGGCCCTACTACGAGCAGTACGTC. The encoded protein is CASSEGGPYYEQYV.

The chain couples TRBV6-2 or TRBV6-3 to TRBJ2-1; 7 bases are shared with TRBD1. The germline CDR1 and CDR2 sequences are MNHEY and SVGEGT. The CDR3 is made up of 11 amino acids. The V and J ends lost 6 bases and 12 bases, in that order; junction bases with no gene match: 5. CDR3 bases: TGTGCCAGCAGCCCGACAGGGAGGCAGTTCTTC. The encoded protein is CASSPTGRQFF.

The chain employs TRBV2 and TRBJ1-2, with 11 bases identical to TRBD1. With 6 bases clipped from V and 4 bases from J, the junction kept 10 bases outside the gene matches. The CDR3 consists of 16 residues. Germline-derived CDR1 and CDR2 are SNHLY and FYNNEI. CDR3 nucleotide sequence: TGTGCCAGCAGGGAGGACAGGGGGCGCGGGGTCTATGGCTACACCTTC. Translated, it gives CASREDRGRGVYGYTF.

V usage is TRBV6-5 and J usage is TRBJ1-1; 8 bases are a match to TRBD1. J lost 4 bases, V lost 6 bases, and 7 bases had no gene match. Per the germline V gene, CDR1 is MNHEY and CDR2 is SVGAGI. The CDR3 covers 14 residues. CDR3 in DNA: TGTGCCAGCAGGTCAAACAGGGGGAGCACTGAAGCTTTCTTT. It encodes CASRSNRGSTEAFF.

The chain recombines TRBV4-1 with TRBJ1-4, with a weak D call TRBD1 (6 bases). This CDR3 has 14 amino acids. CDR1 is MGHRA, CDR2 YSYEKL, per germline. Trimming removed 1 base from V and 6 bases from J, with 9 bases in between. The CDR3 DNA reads TGCGCCAGCAGCCAAGCAGGGGCGGATGAAAAACTGTTTTTT. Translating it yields CASSQAGADEKLFF.

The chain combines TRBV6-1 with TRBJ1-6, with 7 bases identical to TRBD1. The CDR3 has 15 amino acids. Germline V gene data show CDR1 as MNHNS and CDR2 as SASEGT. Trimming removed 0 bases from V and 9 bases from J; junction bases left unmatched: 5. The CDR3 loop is CASSEALRGSSPLHF. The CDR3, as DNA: TGTGCCAGCAGTGAAGCCCTCAGGGGGAGTTCACCCCTCCACTTT.